The clone carrying this T cell receptor (beta chain) has more than one count but fewer than ten. The CDR3 runs 17 residues. V dropped 1 base and J dropped 2; count of bases not matched to a gene: 9. CDR1 and CDR2 from the germline V gene are SGHDN and FVKESK. The study team obtained lesional scalp punch biopsies and peripheral blood from alopecia areata patients. This sample was included in a study of CD8+ T cells in alopecia areata. After isolation, RNA underwent reverse transcription to generate cDNA as the sequencing template. Method: immunoSEQ multiplex PCR; TCRdb's copy keeps in-frame clones and lacks some. Among about 150,000 clones listed, approximately 45% were seen once.

This clonotype was obtained from a human donor with alopecia areata. Sequencing was done on a sample of CD4+ T cells sorted from blood. The rearrangement links TRBV14 to TRBJ1-2, with 8 bases fitting TRBD1. This CDR3 reads CASSQGLTGARNYGYTF. In nucleotides, the CDR3 is TGTGCCAGCAGCCAAGGCTTGACAGGGGCTCGAAACTATGGCTACACCTTC.